Included here is one T cell receptor (beta chain) sequence, with context. Trimming cost V 0 bases and J 4 bases; bases outside gene matches: 4. Germline V gives CDR1 SGHAT, CDR2 FQNNGV. This CDR3 comprises 15 residues. Source study methods: Estimation of nucleated cell counts was performed using reference gene primer amplification. Some clones are missing from TCRdb's copy, which holds only in-frame ones; the method was immunoSEQ multiplex PCR. V and J calls plus clone size are reproduced from that table; the DNA served to infer D and trimming. The sample includes 250,000 or so clones, 80% to 90% of them seen just once. This sample is drawn from a study of blood T cell repertoires in COVID-19.

This TCR was recovered from a woman in her 40s who had recovered from COVID-19. The sequencing input was peripheral blood. The chain has TRBV11-2 and TRBJ1-2; 8 bases map to TRBD1. The CDR3 sequence: CASSLDQGAGYGYTF. The CDR3 region has the DNA TGTGCCAGCAGCTTAGATCAGGGGGCCGGCTATGGCTACACCTTC.